This TCR beta chain came from a study of T cell changes during pregnancy in multiple sclerosis. From germline, CDR1 is SGHDN and CDR2 FVKESK. V gave up 3 bases and J gave up 1 base; unmatched junction bases: 5. The CDR3 spans 15 residues. Sequencing used immunoSEQ multiplex PCR; TCRdb keeps in-frame clones, though not all of them. The table has some 70,000 clones, roughly 90% seen once. The sample holds one count of this clone. This receptor was identified in a female donor with multiple sclerosis, enrolled in a pregnancy study. The V call is TRBV14, the J call TRBJ2-7; 8 bases agree with TRBD1. The source was CD8+ T cells from peripheral blood mononuclear cells, collected before pregnancy. This CDR3 is CASSHGTGLSYEQYF. DNA for the CDR3: TGTGCCAGCAGCCATGGGACAGGACTATCCTACGAGCAGTACTTC.